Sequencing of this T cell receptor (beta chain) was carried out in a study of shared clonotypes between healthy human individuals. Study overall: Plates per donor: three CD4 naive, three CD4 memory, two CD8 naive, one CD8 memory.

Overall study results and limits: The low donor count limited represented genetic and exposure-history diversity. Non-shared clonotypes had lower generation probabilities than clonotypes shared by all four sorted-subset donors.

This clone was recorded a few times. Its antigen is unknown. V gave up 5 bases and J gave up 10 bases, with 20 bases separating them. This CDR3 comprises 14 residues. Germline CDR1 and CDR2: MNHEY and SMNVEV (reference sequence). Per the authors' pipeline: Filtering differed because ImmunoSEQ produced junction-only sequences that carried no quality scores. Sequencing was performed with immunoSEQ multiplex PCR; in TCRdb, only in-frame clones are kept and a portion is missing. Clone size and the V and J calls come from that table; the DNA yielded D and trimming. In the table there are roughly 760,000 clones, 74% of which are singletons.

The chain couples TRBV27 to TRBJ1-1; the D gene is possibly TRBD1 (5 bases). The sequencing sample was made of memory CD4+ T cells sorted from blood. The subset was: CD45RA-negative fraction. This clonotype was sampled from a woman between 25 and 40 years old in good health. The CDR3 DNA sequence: TGTGCCAGCAGTCGTAACGGACAACGAAGTCGAGCTTTCTTT. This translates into CASSRNGQRSRAFF.